These 19 T cell receptor beta chains originate from one sample sequenced in a study of control samples from healthy donors and cancer patients. Some clones are missing from TCRdb's copy, which holds only in-frame ones; the method was immunoSEQ multiplex PCR. This table holds under 450,000 clones, roughly 90% found once. The specimen was PBMCs. All receptors derive from a man in his forties or fifties with head and neck cancer.

The chain employs TRBV6-5 and TRBJ2-7, with 9 bases fitting TRBD2. The CDR3 runs to 15 residues. The J segment lost 2 bases and the V segment lost 6 bases, leaving 8 bases of the junction unmatched. Per germline, CDR1 MNHEY and CDR2 SVGAGI. The CDR3 DNA reads as TGTGCCAGCAGCCAAGGGAGCGGGAGGCCCTACGAGCAGTACTTC. The encoded protein is CASSQGSGRPYEQYF.

The V and J genes are TRBV6-5 and TRBJ1-3; D unresolved. V shed 6 bases and J shed 4 bases, with 16 bases lying between them. The CDR3 sequence is 15 residues long. CDR1 and CDR2 (germline): MNHEY, SVGAGI. CDR3 region: CASRLDSTGGNTIYF. In nucleotides, the CDR3 is TGTGCCAGCAGACTAGACTCGACCGGAGGAAACACCATATATTTT.

The V and J genes are TRBV5-8 and TRBJ2-7, with D tentatively TRBD1 or TRBD2 (6 bases each). This CDR3 is built from 14 residues. The germline gives CDR1 SGHTS, CDR2 YDEGEE. The V gene lost 5 bases and the J gene lost 5 bases, with 17 bases spanning the gap. The CDR3 nucleotides read TGTGCCAGCAGTCTTCCCTCGGGGGCCCACGAGCAGTACTTC. Protein product: CASSLPSGAHEQYF.

This chain connects TRBV6-5 to TRBJ2-3, with TRBD2 matching over 11 bases. The CDR3 runs 15 residues. CDR1 is MNHEY and CDR2 is SVGAGI in the germline V gene. The ends lost 6 bases at V and 6 bases at J; junction bases unmatched: 8. This chain's CDR3 is CASSKGLAVPDTQYF. CDR3 bases: TGTGCCAGCAGCAAGGGACTAGCGGTCCCGGATACGCAGTATTTT.

In its sample, this clone was seen a few times. V gene TRBV7-3 combines with J gene TRBJ2-3, with a tentative D call TRBD1 (5 bases). The V end was cut by 5 bases, the J end by 6 bases, with 21 bases between. The CDR3 has 16 residues. Germline CDR1 reads SGHTA; CDR2 reads FQGTGA. The CDR3 protein is CASSPSGDSRTDTQYF. The CDR3 coding sequence is TGTGCCAGCAGCCCGTCAGGCGACAGTCGGACCGATACGCAGTATTTT.

This sequence joins TRBV7-9 and TRBJ2-7; 10 bases fit TRBD2. J lost 2 bases, V lost 2 bases, and 3 bases had no gene match. CDR1 and CDR2 from the germline V gene are SEHNR and FQNEAQ (reference sequence). This CDR3 is 15 amino acids long. This CDR3 is CASSLLAGVAYEQYF. The CDR3, as DNA: TGTGCCAGCAGCTTACTAGCGGGAGTAGCCTACGAGCAGTACTTC.

The chain employs TRBV6-2 or TRBV6-3 and TRBJ2-7, with 8 bases matching TRBD2. CDR3 length: 16 amino acids. Trimming cost V 5 bases and J 5 bases; bases outside gene matches: 14. In germline, CDR1 is MNHEY, CDR2 SVGEGT. Here the CDR3 DNA reads TGTGCCAGCAGTAGGGATCCGGGACTAGGTGTGCACGAGCAGTACTTC. It translates to CASSRDPGLGVHEQYF.

The chain links TRBV30 to TRBJ2-3; 7 bases line up with TRBD2. The CDR3 contains 15 residues. CDR1 is GTSNPN, CDR2 SVGIG, per germline (reference sequence). V gave up 1 base and J gave up 2 bases; unmatched junction bases: 6. The CDR3 bases are TGTGCCTGGAGTGCCCTGGGGGGGGTCACAGATACGCAGTATTTT. It codes for CAWSALGGVTDTQYF.

The J gene is TRBJ1-2, the V gene TRBV10-3, with unresolved D. This CDR3 has 12 residues. V dropped 7 bases and J dropped 7 bases, with 13 bases sitting between them. The germline CDR1 and CDR2 sequences are ENHRY and SYGVKD. The DNA of the CDR3 is TGTGCCATCACTCCTTCATTGGGTGGCTACACCTTC. Translated, it gives CAITPSLGGYTF.

This clone was seen a single time. This chain uses TRBV27 with TRBJ2-5; D might be TRBD2 (7 bases). V dropped 10 bases and J dropped 1 base, with 19 bases sitting between them. Per germline, CDR1 MNHEY and CDR2 SMNVEV (reference sequence). This CDR3 region has 15 residues. The CDR3 loop reads CATRHKRDIQETQYF. The CDR3 DNA is TGTGCCACCCGTCATAAGCGGGACATCCAAGAGACCCAGTACTTC.

The J gene is TRBJ2-4, the V gene TRBV28; TRBD1 aligns across 7 bases. The CDR3 has 13 amino acids. The J segment lost 4 bases and the V segment lost 8 bases, leaving 5 bases of the junction unmatched. Germline V lookup: CDR1 MDHEN, CDR2 SYDVKM. CDR3 protein: CASLQGSKNIQYF. CDR3 in DNA: TGTGCCAGCCTACAGGGGTCAAAAAACATTCAGTACTTC.

The DNA of the CDR3 is TGTGCCTGGCAGTCAGGGGGCGCAGATACGCAGTATTTT. This encodes CAWQSGGADTQYF. This chain links TRBV30 with TRBJ2-3, with 8 nucleotides matching TRBD1. The length of the CDR3 is 13 residues. Per germline, CDR1 GTSNPN and CDR2 SVGIG (reference sequence). The junction had 5 bases not matched to a gene; V was cut back by 5 bases and J by 4 bases. Looking up the rest from reference TRBV30 and TRBJ2-3 gives the full variable domain: SQTIHQWPATLVQPVGSPLSLECTVEGTSNPNLYWYRQAAGRGLQLLFYSVGIGQISSEVPQNLSASRPQDRQFILSSKKLLLSDSGFYLCAWQSGGADTQYFGPGTRLTVL.

The V and J genes are TRBV24-1 and TRBJ2-5; D perhaps matches TRBD2 (6 bases). The germline CDR1 and CDR2 sequences are KGHDR and SFDVKD. This CDR3 region has 16 residues. V lost 2 bases, J lost 5 bases, and 17 bases lay in between. The CDR3 DNA reads TGTGCCACCAGTGATTCGATCACCGGAGGGGAGGAGACCCAGTACTTC. This gives the protein CATSDSITGGEETQYF.

In its sample, this clone was seen once. The rearrangement links TRBV19 to TRBJ2-1; 7 bases align to TRBD2. This CDR3 contains 16 residues. V trimming: 7 bases; J trimming: 0 bases; junction bases outside the gene matches: 9. The germline V gene encodes CDR1 LNHDA and CDR2 SQIVND (reference sequence). This chain's CDR3 is CASTPPGGISYNEQFF. The CDR3 DNA is TGTGCCAGTACCCCCCCGGGAGGAATCTCCTACAATGAGCAGTTCTTC.

The chain has TRBV4-3 and TRBJ2-7, with D possibly being TRBD1 (6 bases). This CDR3 is built from 15 residues. CDR1 and CDR2 (germline): LGHNA, YSLEER. V dropped 0 bases and J dropped 6 bases, with 15 bases sitting between them. The CDR3 region has the DNA TGCGCCAGCAGCCAAGATTCAGGGGAATGGGTCGAGCAGTACTTC. It is translated as CASSQDSGEWVEQYF.

The chain is built from TRBV5-1 and TRBJ2-3; D might be TRBD2 (6 bases). V was pared by 4 bases and J by 0 bases, with 9 bases between. Germline V gene sequence: CDR1 SGHRS, CDR2 YFSETQ. This CDR3 has 14 residues. The CDR3 sequence is CASSLEGSTDTQYF. In DNA, the CDR3 is TGCGCCAGCAGCCTGGAGGGTAGCACAGATACGCAGTATTTT.

The chain joins TRBV6-5 to TRBJ1-2; weak D call: TRBD1 (5 bases). With 9 bases removed from V and 8 bases from J, the gap between germline ends came to 16 bases. Per germline, CDR1 MNHEY and CDR2 SVGAGI. This CDR3 is 12 amino acids long. CDR3 amino acids: CASRRGGGGYTF. DNA of the CDR3: TGTGCCAGTAGGCGCGGGGGAGGCGGCTACACCTTC.

V is TRBV4-2 and J is TRBJ2-7; 7 positions agree with TRBD1. This CDR3 has 14 residues. The V gene's germline CDR1 is LGHNA and CDR2 YNFKEQ. Trimming at V came to 4 bases and at J to 1 base, leaving 4 bases not matched to a gene. DNA for the CDR3: TGTGCCAGCAGCCCCCGACAGGGTTCCTACGAGCAGTACTTC. It codes for CASSPRQGSYEQYF.

The chain carries TRBV7-6 and TRBJ1-6; D ambiguous. The CDR3 is 17 residues long. Germline loops: CDR1 SGHVS, CDR2 FNYEAQ. The V end was cut by 6 bases, the J end by 1 base, with 16 bases between. This CDR3 is CASSQQTFPSYNSPLHF. CDR3 DNA: TGTGCCAGCAGTCAACAGACATTCCCTTCCTATAATTCACCCCTCCACTTT.